This TCR beta chain was profiled in a study of cytomegalovirus exposure and HLA in healthy donors. Findings of the study overall: A previous analysis found most TCR beta V segments productive roughly 87% or roughly 30% of the time.

A multiplex PCR was run with 60 Vbeta primers and 13 Jbeta primers. Profiling relied on immunoSEQ multiplex PCR, and the TCRdb table lists in-frame clones only, not all of them. The table lists about 130,000 clones, approximately 10% of them singletons. This clone was found a few times. Its antigen is currently unknown. The CDR3 spans 13 residues. The V and J ends lost 3 bases and 9 bases respectively, with 9 bases between them. Germline V gene data show CDR1 as LNHNV and CDR2 as YYDKDF (reference sequence). The sample taken for sequencing was PBMCs. The rearrangement uses TRBV15 and TRBJ1-6, with D uncertain. The TCR sequence derives from a woman aged 40 to 50 in good health and CMV-seropositive. The DNA of the CDR3 is TGTGCCACCAGCAGGCCGGAGGCTTCACCCCTCCACTTT. Encoded protein: CATSRPEASPLHF.